This entry is about one TCR beta chain. This clone was seen a few times. Its antigen specificity is not known. Base qualities were left out, and no much larger clone turns up one base away. Participants in the prospective study were enrolled through a virtual design, were aged roughly 18 to 100 years, and lived in fewer than 30 United States geographic areas. To assign participants to cohorts, the prospective study relied on clinical history that participants themselves reported in a screening survey and a study questionnaire. ImmuneRACE Cohort 3 recovered participants were defined by two consecutive negative NP/OP PCR tests, healthcare professional clearance, or symptom resolution. Mobile phlebotomists in the prospective study collected whole blood, serum and a nasopharyngeal or oropharyngeal swab from every participant. Over a roughly 2-month period, participants in the prospective study had the option of providing additional blood draws and questionnaires. Before DNA extraction, blood samples from the prospective study were shipped at room temperature or frozen.

The immunoSEQ Assay, a bias-controlled multiplex PCR, was used to amplify TCRbeta CDR3 regions from genomic DNA. The source study handled its data this way. The number of nucleated cells in each sample was estimated by amplification of reference gene primers within the assay. To quantify the absolute abundance of each unique TCRbeta CDR3 rearrangement, sequence reads were collapsed and filtered. Productive Simpson clonality was computed per sample as the square root of Simpson's diversity index over productive rearrangements. The clones in this table, taken by TCRdb from immuneACCESS, are in-frame only. Not every clone is retained; where verified, under half of the shortfall comes from an unresolved V gene, and the cause of the rest is unknown. That table gives V, J and clone size, and the DNA gave D and trimming. The sample records some 180,000 clones, approximately 85% of which are singletons. Approximately 6.2% of the sample is held by the ten biggest clonotypes.

This sample stems from a study of blood T cell repertoires in COVID-19 (dated by TCRdb to the early 2020s). About the investigation overall: The collaborator samples originated in the United States, Italy and Spain and spanned the acute and convalescent phases of COVID-19. Subjects who had been exposed to COVID-19, were actively infected with it, or had recovered from it provided the deeply sampled blood TCRbeta repertoires that made up the dataset. A freely available public database, intended as a resource for researchers studying the immune response to SARS-CoV-2, is where the repertoires were released. The samples were drawn from two sources: the first 160 participants of the ongoing ImmuneRACE study, and about 1,300 subjects contributed by 6 global collaborators. Where HLA class I and class II types were available, the types were taken from metadata supplied by the sample provider, not from assay-based typing. Sample metadata almost always included a de-identified subject ID, COVID-19 status, age in years and sex. The material from the prospective study consisted of cDNA or gDNA derived from T cells, B-cell-depleted T cells, or PBMCs. Findings and caveats that apply to the study as a whole: The quantity of clinical and demographic metadata differed by source and by participant and was supplied without curation.

The cysteine opens and the phenylalanine closes a CDR3 of 14 amino acids. Solely the CDR3 DNA is kept, with 42 bases framed from the first base. The germline V gene (reference sequence) supplies CDR1 GTSNPN and CDR2 SVGIG. Cut back by 0 bases and 2 bases, the V and J ends lie 8 bases apart. This receptor was taken from a man in his forties or fifties who had recovered from COVID-19. The rearranged chain carries TRBV30 and TRBJ1-5, with the D gene not confidently named. Sequencing was done on a sample of PBMCs or T cells enriched from blood (not recorded which). This receptor has the CDR3 CAWSVTDGNQPQHF. The sequenced DNA is TGTGCCTGGAGTGTTACAGATGGCAATCAGCCCCAGCATTTT.